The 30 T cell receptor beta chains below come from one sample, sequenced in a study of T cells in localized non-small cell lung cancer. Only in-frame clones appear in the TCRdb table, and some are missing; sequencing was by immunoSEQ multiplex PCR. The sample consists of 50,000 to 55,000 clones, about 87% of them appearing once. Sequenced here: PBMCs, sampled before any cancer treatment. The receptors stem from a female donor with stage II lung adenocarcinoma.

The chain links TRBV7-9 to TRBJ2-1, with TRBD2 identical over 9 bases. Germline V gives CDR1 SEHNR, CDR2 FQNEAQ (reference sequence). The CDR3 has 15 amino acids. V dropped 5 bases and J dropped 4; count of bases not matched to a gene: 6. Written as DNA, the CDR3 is TGTGCCAGCAGCCTTAGCGGGGGAGGTTACAATGAGCAGTTCTTC. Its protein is CASSLSGGGYNEQFF.

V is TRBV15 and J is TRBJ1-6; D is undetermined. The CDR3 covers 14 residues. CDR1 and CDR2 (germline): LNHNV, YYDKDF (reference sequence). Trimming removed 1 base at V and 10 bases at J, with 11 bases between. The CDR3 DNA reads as TGTGCCACCAGCAGAGTAGGGAATCGGTCACCCCTCCACTTT. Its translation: CATSRVGNRSPLHF.

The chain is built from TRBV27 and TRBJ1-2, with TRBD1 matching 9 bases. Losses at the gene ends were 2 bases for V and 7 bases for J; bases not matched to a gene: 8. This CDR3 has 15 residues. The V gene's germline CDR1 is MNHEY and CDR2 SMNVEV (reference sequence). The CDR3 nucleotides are TGTGCCAGCAGTTTAAGCCCCGGGACAGGGTTTGGCTACACCTTC. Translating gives CASSLSPGTGFGYTF.

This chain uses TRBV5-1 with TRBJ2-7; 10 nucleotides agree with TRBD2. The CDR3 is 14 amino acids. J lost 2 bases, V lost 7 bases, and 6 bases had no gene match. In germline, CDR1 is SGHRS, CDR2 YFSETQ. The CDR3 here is CASQTSGTTYEQYF. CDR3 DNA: TGCGCCAGCCAAACTAGCGGGACCACCTACGAGCAGTACTTC.

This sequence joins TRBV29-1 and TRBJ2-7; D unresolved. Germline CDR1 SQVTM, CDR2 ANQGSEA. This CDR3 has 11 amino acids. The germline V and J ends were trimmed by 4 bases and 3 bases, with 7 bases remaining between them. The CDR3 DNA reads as TGCAGCGTTGGAGGTGGCTACGAGCAGTACTTC. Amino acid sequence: CSVGGGYEQYF.

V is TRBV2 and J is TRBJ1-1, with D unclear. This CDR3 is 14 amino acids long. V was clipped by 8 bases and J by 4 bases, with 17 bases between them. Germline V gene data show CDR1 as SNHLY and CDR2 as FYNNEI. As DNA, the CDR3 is TGTGCCAGCTCCGTAGGTGTCTGGGGCACTGAAGCTTTCTTT. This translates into CASSVGVWGTEAFF.

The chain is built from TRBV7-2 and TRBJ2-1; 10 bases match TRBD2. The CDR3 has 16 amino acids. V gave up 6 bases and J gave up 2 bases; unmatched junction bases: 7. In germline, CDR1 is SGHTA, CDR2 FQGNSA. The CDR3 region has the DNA TGTGCCAGCAGTTTGGGAAGCGGGGGGGCCTACAATGAGCAGTTCTTC. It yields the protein CASSLGSGGAYNEQFF.

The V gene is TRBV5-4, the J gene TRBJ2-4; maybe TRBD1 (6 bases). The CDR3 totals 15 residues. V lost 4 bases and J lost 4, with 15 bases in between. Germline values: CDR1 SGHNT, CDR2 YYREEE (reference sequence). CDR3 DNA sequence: TGTGCCAGCAGCCTGAGGTTACAGGGAAAAAACATTCAGTACTTC. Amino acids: CASSLRLQGKNIQYF. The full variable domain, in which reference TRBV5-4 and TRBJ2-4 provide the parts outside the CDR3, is ETGVTQSPTHLIKTRGQQVTLRCSSQSGHNTVSWYQQALGQGPQFIFQYYREEENGRGNFPPRFSGLQFPNYSSELNVNALELDDSALYLCASSLRLQGKNIQYFGAGTRLSVL.

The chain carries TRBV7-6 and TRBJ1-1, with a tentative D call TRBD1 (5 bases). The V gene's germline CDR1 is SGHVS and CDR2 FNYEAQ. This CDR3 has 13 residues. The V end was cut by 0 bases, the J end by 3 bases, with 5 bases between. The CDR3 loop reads CASSLATDTEAFF. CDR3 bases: TGTGCCAGCAGCTTAGCGACAGACACTGAAGCTTTCTTT.

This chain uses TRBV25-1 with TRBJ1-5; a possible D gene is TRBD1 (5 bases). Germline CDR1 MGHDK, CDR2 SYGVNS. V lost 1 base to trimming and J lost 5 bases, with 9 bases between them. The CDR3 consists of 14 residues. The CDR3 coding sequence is TGTGCCAGCAGTGAATTGGGGGAATATCAGCCCCAGCATTTT. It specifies CASSELGEYQPQHF.

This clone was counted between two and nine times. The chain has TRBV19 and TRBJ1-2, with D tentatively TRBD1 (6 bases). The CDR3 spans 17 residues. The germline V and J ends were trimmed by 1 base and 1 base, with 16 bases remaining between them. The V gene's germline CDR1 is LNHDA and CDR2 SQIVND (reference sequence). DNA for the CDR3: TGTGCCAGTAGTATAGTGGGAGGCACAGGGAATAACTATGGCTACACCTTC. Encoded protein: CASSIVGGTGNNYGYTF.

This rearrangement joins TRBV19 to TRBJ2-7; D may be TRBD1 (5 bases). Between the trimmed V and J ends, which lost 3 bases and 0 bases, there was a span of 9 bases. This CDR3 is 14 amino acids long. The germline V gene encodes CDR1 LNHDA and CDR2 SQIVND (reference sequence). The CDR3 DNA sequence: TGTGCCAGTAGTATGGGGCAGTACTCCTACGAGCAGTACTTC. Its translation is CASSMGQYSYEQYF.

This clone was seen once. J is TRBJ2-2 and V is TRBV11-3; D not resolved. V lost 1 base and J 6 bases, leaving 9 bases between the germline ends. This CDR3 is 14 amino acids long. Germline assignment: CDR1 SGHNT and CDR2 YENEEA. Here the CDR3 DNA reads TGTGCCAGCAGCTTAGTTTCTACATCCGGGGAGCTGTTTTTT. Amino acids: CASSLVSTSGELFF.

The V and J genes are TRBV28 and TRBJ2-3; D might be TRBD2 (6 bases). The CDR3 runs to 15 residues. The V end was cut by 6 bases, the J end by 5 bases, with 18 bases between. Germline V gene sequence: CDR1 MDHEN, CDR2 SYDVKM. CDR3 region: CASRPDYASLDTQYF. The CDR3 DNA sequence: TGTGCCAGCAGACCGGACTACGCTAGCCTAGATACGCAGTATTTT.

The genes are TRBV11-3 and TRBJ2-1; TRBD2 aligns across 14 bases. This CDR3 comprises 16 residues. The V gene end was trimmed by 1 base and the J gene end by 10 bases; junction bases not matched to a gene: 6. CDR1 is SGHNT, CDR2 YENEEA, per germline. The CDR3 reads CASSLAGTSGGLEQFF. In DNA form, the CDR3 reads TGTGCCAGCAGCTTAGCCGGGACTAGCGGGGGCCTGGAGCAGTTCTTC.

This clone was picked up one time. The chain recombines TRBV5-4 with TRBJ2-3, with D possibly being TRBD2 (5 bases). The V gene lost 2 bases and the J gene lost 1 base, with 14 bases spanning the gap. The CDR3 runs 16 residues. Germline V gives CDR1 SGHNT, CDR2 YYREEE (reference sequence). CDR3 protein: CASSFLPNGGTDTQYF. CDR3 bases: TGTGCCAGCAGCTTTCTCCCTAACGGGGGCACAGATACGCAGTATTTT.

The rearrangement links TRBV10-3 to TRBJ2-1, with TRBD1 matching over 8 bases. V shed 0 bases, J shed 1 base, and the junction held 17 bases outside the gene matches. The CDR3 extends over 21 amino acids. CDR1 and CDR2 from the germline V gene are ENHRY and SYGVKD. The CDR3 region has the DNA TGTGCCATCAGTGAGTCGGTGGGGCAGGGGGCGATCCGGGCGTCCTACAATGAGCAGTTCTTC. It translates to CAISESVGQGAIRASYNEQFF.

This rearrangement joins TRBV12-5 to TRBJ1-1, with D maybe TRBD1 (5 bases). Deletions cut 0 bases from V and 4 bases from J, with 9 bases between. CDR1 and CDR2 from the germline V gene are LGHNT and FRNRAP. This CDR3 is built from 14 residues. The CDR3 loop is CASGLVGDATEAFF. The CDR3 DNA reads TGTGCTAGTGGTTTGGTAGGGGATGCCACTGAAGCTTTCTTT.

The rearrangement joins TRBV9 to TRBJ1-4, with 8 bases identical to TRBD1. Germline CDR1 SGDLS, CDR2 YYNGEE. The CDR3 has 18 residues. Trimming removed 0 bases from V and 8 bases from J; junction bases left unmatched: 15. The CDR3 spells CASSVGSGNRGRYEKLFF. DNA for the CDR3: TGTGCCAGCAGCGTAGGGTCTGGGAACAGGGGGAGGTACGAAAAACTGTTTTTT.

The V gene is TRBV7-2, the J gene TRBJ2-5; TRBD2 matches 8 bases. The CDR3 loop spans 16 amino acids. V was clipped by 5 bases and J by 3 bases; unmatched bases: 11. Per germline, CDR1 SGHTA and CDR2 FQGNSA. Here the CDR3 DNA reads TGTGCCAGCAGCAAGTACGGCGGGGGGACCAAAGAGACCCAGTACTTC. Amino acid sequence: CASSKYGGGTKETQYF.

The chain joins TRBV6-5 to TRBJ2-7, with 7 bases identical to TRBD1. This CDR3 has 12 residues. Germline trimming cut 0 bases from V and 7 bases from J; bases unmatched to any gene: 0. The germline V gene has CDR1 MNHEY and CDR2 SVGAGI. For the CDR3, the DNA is TGTGCCAGCAGTTACTCACAGGGGGAGCAGTACTTC. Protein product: CASSYSQGEQYF.

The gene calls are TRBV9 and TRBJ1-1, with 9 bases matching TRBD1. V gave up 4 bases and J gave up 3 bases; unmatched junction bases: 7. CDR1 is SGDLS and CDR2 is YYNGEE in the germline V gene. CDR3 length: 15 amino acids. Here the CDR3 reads CASSSVGTGHTEAFF. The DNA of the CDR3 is TGTGCCAGCAGCTCCGTGGGGACAGGGCACACTGAAGCTTTCTTT.

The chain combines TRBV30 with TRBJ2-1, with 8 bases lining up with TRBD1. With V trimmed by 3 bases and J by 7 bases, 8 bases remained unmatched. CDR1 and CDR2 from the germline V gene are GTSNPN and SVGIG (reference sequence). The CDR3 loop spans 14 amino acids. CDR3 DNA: TGTGCCTGGAGCGACTGGACAGGGACAAATGAGCAGTTCTTC. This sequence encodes CAWSDWTGTNEQFF. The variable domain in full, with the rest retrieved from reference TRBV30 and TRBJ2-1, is SQTIHQWPATLVQPVGSPLSLECTVEGTSNPNLYWYRQAAGRGLQLLFYSVGIGQISSEVPQNLSASRPQDRQFILSSKKLLLSDSGFYLCAWSDWTGTNEQFFGPGTRLTVL.

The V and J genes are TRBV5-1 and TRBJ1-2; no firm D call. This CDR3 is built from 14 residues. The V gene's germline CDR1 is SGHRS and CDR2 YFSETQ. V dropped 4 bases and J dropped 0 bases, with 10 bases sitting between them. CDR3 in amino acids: CASSADRPNYGYTF. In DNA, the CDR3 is TGCGCCAGCAGCGCGGACCGACCTAACTATGGCTACACCTTC.

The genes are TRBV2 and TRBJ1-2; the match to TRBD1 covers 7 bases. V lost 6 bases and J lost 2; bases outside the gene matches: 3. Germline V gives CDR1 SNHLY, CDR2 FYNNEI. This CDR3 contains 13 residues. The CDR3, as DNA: TGTGCCAGCAGAGGACAGGAAAACTATGGCTACACCTTC. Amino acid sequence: CASRGQENYGYTF.

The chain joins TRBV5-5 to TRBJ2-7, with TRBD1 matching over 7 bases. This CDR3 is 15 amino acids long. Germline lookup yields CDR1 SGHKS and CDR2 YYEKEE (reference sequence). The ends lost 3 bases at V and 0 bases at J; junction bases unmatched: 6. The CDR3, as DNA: TGTGCCAGCAGCTGGGAACAGGGGCTCTCCTACGAGCAGTACTTC. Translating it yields CASSWEQGLSYEQYF.

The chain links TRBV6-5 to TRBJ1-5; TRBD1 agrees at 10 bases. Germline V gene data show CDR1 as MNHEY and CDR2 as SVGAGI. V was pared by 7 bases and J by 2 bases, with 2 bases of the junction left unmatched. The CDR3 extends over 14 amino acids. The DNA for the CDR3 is TGTGCCAGCATTGGGACAGGGGGCAATCAGCCCCAGCATTTT. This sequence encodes CASIGTGGNQPQHF.

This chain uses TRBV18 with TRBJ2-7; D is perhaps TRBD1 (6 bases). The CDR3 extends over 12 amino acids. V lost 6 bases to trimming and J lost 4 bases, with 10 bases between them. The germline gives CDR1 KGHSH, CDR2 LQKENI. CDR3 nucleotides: TGTGCCAGCTCCCAGGACAGTTACGAGCAGTACTTC. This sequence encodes CASSQDSYEQYF.

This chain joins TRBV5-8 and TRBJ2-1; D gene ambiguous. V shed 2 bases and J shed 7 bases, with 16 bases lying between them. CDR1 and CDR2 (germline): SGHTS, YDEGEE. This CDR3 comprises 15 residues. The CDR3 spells CASSLFLDISNEQFF. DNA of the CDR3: TGTGCCAGCAGCTTATTCCTAGATATATCGAATGAGCAGTTCTTC. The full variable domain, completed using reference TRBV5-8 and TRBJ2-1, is EAGVTQSPTHLIKTRGQQATLRCSPISGHTSVYWYQQALGLGLQFLLWYDEGEERNRGNFPPRFSGRQFPNYSSELNVNALELEDSALYLCASSLFLDISNEQFFGPGTRLTVL.

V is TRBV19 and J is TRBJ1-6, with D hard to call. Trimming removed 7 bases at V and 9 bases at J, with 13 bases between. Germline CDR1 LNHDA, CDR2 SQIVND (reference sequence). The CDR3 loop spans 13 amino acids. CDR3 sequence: CASTDVTGSPLHF. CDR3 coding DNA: TGTGCCAGTACCGATGTGACGGGTTCACCCCTCCACTTT. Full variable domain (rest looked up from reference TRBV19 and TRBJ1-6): DGGITQSPKYLFRKEGQNVTLSCEQNLNHDAMYWYRQDPGQGLRLIYYSQIVNDFQKGDIAEGYSVSREKKESFPLTVTSAQKNPTAFYLCASTDVTGSPLHFGNGTRLTVT.